This TCR beta chain is drawn from a study of cytomegalovirus exposure and HLA in healthy donors. Only in-frame clones appear in the TCRdb table, and some are missing; sequencing was by immunoSEQ multiplex PCR. The table records 240,000 or so clones, about 90% of them present only once. The CDR3 consists of 14 residues. CDR1 and CDR2 (germline): SGHRS, YFSETQ. The V gene lost 0 bases and the J gene lost 1 base, with 7 bases spanning the gap. V and J are TRBV5-1 and TRBJ1-1; D remains ambiguous. The sequencing sample was made of PBMCs. This TCR was recovered from a woman aged 25 to 39 in good health and CMV-seropositive. CDR3 nucleotide sequence: TGCGCCAGCAGCTTGGCTACAGCGAACACTGAAGCTTTCTTT. Protein product: CASSLATANTEAFF.